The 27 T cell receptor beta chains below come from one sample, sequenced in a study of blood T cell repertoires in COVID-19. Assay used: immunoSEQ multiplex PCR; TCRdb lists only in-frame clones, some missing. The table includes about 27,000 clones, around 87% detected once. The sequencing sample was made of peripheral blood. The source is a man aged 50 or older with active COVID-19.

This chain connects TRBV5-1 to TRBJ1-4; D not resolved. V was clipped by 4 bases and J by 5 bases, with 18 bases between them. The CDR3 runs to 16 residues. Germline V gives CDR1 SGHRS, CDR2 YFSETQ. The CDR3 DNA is TGCGCCAGCAGCACCGCAAGTGGAGGGAAGAATGAAAAACTGTTTTTT. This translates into CASSTASGGKNEKLFF.

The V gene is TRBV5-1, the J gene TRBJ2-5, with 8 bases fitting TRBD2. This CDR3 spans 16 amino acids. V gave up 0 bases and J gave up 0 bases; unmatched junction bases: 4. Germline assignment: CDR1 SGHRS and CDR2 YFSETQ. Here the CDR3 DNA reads TGCGCCAGCAGCTTGGCCCTTAGCGGGAACCAAGAGACCCAGTACTTC. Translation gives CASSLALSGNQETQYF.

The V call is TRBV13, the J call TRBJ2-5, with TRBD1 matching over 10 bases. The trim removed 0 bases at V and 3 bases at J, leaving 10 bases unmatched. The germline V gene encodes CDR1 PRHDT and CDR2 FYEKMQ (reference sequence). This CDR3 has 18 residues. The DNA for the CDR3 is TGTGCCAGCAGCTTAGGCTACATAGGACAGGGGGTCGAAGAGACCCAGTACTTC. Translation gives CASSLGYIGQGVEETQYF.

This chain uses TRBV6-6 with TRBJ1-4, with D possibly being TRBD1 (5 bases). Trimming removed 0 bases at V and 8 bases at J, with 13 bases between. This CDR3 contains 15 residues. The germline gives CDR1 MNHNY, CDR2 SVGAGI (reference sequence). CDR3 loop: CASSYSPGVDEKLFF. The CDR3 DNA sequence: TGTGCCAGCAGTTACTCGCCGGGGGTAGACGAAAAACTGTTTTTT.

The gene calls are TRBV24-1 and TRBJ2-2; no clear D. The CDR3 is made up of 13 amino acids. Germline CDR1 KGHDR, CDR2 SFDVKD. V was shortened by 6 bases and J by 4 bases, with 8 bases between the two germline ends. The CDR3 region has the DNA TGTGCCACCAGTAGTACCAGCACCGGGGAGCTGTTTTTT. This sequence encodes CATSSTSTGELFF.

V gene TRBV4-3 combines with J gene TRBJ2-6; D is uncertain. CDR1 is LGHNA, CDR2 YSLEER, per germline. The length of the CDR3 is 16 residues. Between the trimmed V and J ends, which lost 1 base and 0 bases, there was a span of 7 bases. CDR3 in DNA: TGCGCCAGCAGCCAAGGAACGCGCTCTGGGGCCAACGTCCTGACTTTC. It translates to CASSQGTRSGANVLTF.

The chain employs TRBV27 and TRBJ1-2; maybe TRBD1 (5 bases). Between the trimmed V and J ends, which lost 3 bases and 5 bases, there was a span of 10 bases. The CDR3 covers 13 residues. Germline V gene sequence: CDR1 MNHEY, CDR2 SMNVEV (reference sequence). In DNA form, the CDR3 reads TGTGCCAGCAGTTTGGGCAGGGCTTATGGCTACACCTTC. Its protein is CASSLGRAYGYTF.

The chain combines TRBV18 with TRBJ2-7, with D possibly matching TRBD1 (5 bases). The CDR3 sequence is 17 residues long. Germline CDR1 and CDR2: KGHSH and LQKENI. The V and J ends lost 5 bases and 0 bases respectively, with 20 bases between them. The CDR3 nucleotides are TGTGCCAGCTCAAGAATACAGGTGCAACGGAGCTCCTACGAGCAGTACTTC. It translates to CASSRIQVQRSSYEQYF.

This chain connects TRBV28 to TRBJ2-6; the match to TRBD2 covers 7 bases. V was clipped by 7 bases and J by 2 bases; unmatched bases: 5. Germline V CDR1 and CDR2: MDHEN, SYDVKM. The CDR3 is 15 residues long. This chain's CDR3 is CASKSGGTGANVLTF. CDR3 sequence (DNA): TGTGCCAGCAAATCGGGGGGAACTGGGGCCAACGTCCTGACTTTC.

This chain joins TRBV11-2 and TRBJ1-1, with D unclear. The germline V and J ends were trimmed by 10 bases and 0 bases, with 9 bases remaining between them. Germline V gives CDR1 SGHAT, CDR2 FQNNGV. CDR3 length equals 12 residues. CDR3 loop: CATNSMNTEAFF. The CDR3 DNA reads TGTGCCACCAATTCTATGAACACTGAAGCTTTCTTT.

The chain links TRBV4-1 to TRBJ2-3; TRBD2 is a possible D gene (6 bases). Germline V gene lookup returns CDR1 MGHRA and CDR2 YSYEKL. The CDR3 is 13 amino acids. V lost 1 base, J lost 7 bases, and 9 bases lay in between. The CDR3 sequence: CASSQVAGHTQYF. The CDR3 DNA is TGCGCCAGCAGCCAAGTGGCGGGGCATACGCAGTATTTT.

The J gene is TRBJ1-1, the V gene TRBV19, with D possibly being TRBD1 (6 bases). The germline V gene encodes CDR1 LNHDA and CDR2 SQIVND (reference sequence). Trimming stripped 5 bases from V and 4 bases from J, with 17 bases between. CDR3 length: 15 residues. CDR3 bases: TGTGCCAGTAGTCTTCGGACAGCTCTGGCCACTGAAGCTTTCTTT. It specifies CASSLRTALATEAFF.

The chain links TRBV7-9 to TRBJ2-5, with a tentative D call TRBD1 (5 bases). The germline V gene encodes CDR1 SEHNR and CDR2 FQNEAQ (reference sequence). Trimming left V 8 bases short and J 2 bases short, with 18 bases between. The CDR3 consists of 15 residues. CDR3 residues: CASGQTENLQETQYF. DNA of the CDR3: TGTGCCAGCGGGCAGACAGAGAATTTACAAGAGACCCAGTACTTC.

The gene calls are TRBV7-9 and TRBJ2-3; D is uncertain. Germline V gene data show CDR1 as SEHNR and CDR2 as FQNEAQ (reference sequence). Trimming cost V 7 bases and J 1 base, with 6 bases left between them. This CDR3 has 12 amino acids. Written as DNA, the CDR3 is TGTGCCAGCATCTCGGGCACAGATACGCAGTATTTT. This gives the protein CASISGTDTQYF. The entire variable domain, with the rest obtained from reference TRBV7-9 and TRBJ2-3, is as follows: DTGVSQNPRHKITKRGQNVTFRCDPISEHNRLYWYRQTLGQGPEFLTYFQNEAQLEKSRLLSDRFSAERPKGSFSTLEIQRTEQGDSAMYLCASISGTDTQYFGPGTRLTVL.

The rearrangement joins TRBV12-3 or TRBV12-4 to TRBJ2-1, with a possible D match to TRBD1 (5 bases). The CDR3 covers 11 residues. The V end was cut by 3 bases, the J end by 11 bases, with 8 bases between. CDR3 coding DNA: TGTGCCAGCAGTTTTGACAGTAAGCAGTTCTTC. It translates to CASSFDSKQFF.

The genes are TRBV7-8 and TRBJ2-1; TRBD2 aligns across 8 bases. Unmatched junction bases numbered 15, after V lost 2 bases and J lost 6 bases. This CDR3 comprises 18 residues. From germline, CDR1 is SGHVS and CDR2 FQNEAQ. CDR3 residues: CASSLTHQAGVIGNEQFF. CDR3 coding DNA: TGTGCCAGCAGCTTAACCCACCAAGCGGGAGTAATCGGCAATGAGCAGTTCTTC.

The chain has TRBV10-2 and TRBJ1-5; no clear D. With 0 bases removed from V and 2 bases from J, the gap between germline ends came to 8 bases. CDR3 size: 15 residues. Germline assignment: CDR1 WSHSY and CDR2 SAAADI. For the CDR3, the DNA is TGCGCCAGCAGTGAGTCGGCCCCCGGCAATCAGCCCCAGCATTTT. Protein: CASSESAPGNQPQHF.

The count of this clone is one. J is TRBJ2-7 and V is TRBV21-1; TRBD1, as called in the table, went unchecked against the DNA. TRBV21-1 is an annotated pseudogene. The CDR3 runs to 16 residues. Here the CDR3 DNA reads TGTGCCAGCAGGGGGGACAGACCATGTAATTGCTACGAGCAGTACGTC. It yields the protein CASRGDRPCNCYEQYV.

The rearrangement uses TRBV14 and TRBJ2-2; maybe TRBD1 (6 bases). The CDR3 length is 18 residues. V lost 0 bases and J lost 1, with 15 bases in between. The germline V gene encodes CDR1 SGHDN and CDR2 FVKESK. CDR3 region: CASSQDPLGAMNTGELFF. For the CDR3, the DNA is TGTGCCAGCAGCCAAGACCCTTTGGGGGCGATGAACACCGGGGAGCTGTTTTTT.

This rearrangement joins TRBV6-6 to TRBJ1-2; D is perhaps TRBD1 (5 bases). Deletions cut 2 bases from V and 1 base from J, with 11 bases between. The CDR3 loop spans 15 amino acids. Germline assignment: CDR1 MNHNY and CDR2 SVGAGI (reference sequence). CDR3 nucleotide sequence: TGTGCCAGCAGTTACCTTCAGGGCAATAACTATGGCTACACCTTC. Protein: CASSYLQGNNYGYTF.

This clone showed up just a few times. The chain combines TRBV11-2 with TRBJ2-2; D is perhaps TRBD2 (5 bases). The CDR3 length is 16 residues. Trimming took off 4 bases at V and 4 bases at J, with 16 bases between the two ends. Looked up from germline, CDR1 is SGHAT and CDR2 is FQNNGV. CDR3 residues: CASSSPTRVTTGELFF. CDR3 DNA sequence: TGTGCCAGCAGCTCGCCGACGAGGGTGACCACCGGGGAGCTGTTTTTT.

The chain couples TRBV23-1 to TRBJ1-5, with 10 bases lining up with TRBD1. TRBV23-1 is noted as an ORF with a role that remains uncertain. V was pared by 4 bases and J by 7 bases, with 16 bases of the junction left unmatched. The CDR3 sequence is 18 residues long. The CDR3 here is CASSPRQGAKHLGQPQHF. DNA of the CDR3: TGCGCCAGCAGTCCACGACAGGGGGCTAAACATTTGGGCCAGCCCCAGCATTTT.

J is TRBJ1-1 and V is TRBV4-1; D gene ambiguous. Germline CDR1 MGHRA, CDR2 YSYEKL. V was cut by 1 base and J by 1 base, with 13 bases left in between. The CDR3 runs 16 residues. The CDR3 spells CASSQVGQQKNTEAFF. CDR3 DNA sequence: TGCGCCAGCAGCCAAGTGGGTCAACAGAAGAACACTGAAGCTTTCTTT.

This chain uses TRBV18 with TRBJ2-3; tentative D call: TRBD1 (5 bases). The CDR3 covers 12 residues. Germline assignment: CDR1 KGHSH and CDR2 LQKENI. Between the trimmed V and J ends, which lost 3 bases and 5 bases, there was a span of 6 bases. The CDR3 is CASSPQGDTQYF. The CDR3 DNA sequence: TGTGCCAGCTCACCGCAGGGAGATACGCAGTATTTT.

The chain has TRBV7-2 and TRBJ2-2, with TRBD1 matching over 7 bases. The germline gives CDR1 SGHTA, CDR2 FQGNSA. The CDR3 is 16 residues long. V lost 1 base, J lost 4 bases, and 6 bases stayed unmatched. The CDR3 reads CASSLVGTDFTGELFF. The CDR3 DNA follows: TGTGCCAGCAGCTTAGTCGGGACAGACTTCACCGGGGAGCTGTTTTTT. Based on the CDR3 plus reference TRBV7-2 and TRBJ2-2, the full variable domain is GAGVSQSPSNKVTEKGKDVELRCDPISGHTALYWYRQSLGQGLEFLIYFQGNSAPDKSGLPSDRFSAERTGGSVSTLTIQRTQQEDSAVYLCASSLVGTDFTGELFFGEGSRLTVL.

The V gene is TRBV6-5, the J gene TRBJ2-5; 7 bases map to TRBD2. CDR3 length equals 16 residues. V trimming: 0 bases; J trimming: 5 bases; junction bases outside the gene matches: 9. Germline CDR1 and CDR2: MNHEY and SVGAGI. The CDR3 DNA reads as TGTGCCAGCAGTTACTCGGGGAGGGTAGCTACCGAGACCCAGTACTTC. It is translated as CASSYSGRVATETQYF.

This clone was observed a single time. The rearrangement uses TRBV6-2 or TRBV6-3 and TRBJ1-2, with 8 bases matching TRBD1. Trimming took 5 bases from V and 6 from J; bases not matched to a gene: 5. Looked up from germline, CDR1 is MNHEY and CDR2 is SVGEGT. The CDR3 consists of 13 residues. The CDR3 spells CASSNDRGHGYTF. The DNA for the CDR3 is TGTGCCAGCAGTAACGACAGGGGTCATGGCTACACCTTC.